This is a list of T cell receptor beta chains from one sample in a study of blood T cells in healthy people across ages. Via MiXCR, TCRdb re-called the 5' RACE reads, giving one row per CDR3 protein. Among 800,000 to 950,000 distinct CDR3 sequences listed, about 48% were seen once. Sequenced: blood. All receptors come from a man under 40 in good health. Each CDR3 is given with its conserved first and last residue. Fields, in order: V gene, J gene, D gene, clone size, CDR3 DNA, CDR3 protein. A D gene is named only where the DNA matches it firmly. Clone sizes are given selectively: once, few, many, or a class where the clone is expanded.

TRBV10-3	TRBJ1-2	TRBD1	.	TGTGCCATCAGTGAGTGGGACAGCTTCTATGGCTACACCTTC	CAISEWDSFYGYTF
TRBV29-1	TRBJ2-6	TRBD1	.	TGCAGCGTTGGGACAGGGTGGAACTCTGGGGCCAACGTCCTGACTTTC	CSVGTGWNSGANVLTF
TRBV20-1	TRBJ1-6	.	.	TGCAGTGCAGACGGTCTGAGCTCCTATAATTCACCCCTCCACTTT	CSADGLSSYNSPLHF
TRBV12-3/TRBV12-4	TRBJ1-2	.	.	TGTGCCAGCAGTTTTACGACAAACTATGGCTACACCTTC	CASSFTTNYGYTF
TRBV13	TRBJ1-1	TRBD1	once	TGTGCCAGCAGCACCAGACAGGGGTGGGGCACTGAAGCTTTCTTT	CASSTRQGWGTEAFF
TRBV18	TRBJ2-3	TRBD1	.	TGTGCCAGCTCGCAGGCAGGGGGCGCAGCAGATACGCAGTATTTT	CASSQAGGAADTQYF
TRBV6-1	TRBJ2-7	TRBD1	once	TGTGCCAGCAGAACCGGACAGGTAAACTCCTACAATGAGCAGTACTTC	CASRTGQVNSYNEQYF
TRBV11-1	TRBJ2-5	TRBD1	.	TGTGCCAGCGGCCCGACAGGGGCTCCCCAGGAGACCCAGTACTTC	CASGPTGAPQETQYF
TRBV12-3/TRBV12-4	TRBJ2-7	.	.	TGTGCCAGCAGTGTAGGGGCAAGGCGAGCCGAGCAGTACTTC	CASSVGARRAEQYF
TRBV7-8	TRBJ2-5	TRBD2	few	TGTGCCAGCGCTAGGTCTAGCGGGGGAGAGACCCAGTACTTC	CASARSSGGETQYF
TRBV11-2	TRBJ2-1	.	.	TGTGCCAGCAGCTTAGAAAGGTCTTGGGGAGAGACCCAGTTCTTC	CASSLERSWGETQFF
TRBV10-3	TRBJ2-3	TRBD2	.	TGTGCCATCAGTGAACGGAGCGGGGGGAGCACAGATACGCAGTATTTT	CAISERSGGSTDTQYF
TRBV6-6	TRBJ2-7	TRBD1	.	TGTGCCAGCAGTCACAGGGGAATCGAGCAGTACTTC	CASSHRGIEQYF
TRBV3-1	TRBJ2-7	TRBD2	.	TGTGCCAGCAGCCCAGAGGGACTATCATACGAGCAGTACTTC	CASSPEGLSYEQYF
TRBV4-2	TRBJ2-3	.	.	TGTGCCAGCAGCTCCATAGGGGGGGTTTTGGCAGATACGCAGTATTTT	CASSSIGGVLADTQYF
TRBV4-3	TRBJ2-7	TRBD2	.	TGCGCCAGCAGCCAAGATCGGGGTAGCGGGGGTTGCGAGCAGTACTTC	CASSQDRGSGGCEQYF
TRBV12-3/TRBV12-4	TRBJ2-3	.	.	TGTGCCAGCAGTATTCTGAGAGATACGCAGTATTTT	CASSILRDTQYF
TRBV30	TRBJ2-3	TRBD2	.	TGTGCCTGGAGTGTACGTCTAGGGGCTAGCGGATACACAGATACGCAGTATTTT	CAWSVRLGASGYTDTQYF
TRBV25-1	TRBJ1-2	TRBD1	.	TGTGCCAGCAGAGCAACCGGGACAGGGGACGGCTACACCTTC	CASRATGTGDGYTF
TRBV7-8	TRBJ2-5	.	once	TGTGCCAGCAGCTTGGCCCTTGTGAGGGACCAAGAGACCCAGTACTTC	CASSLALVRDQETQYF
TRBV10-3	TRBJ2-3	TRBD2	.	TGTGCCATCAGGACCGGGACTAGTATCACAGATACGCAGTATTTT	CAIRTGTSITDTQYF
TRBV29-1	TRBJ2-3	.	few	TGCAGCTTGGGGGACGGGAACGCGCAGTATTTT	CSLGDGNAQYF
TRBV4-1	TRBJ2-7	.	.	TGCGCCAGCAGCCTCTGGGTTGCGCAAAGGTCCTACGAGCAGTACTTC	CASSLWVAQRSYEQYF
TRBV15	TRBJ1-1	TRBD1	.	TGTGCCACCAGCAGGGACAGGGGGCAAAGCACTGAAGCTTTCTTT	CATSRDRGQSTEAFF
TRBV4-3	TRBJ2-7	.	few	TGCGCCAGCAGCCAAGATCAGGGCAGGTACGAGCAGTACTTC	CASSQDQGRYEQYF
TRBV3-1	TRBJ2-1	.	few	TGTGCCAGCAGCCAACACGCGCTGGGGGGCCCTTACAATGAGCAGTTCTTC	CASSQHALGGPYNEQFF
TRBV10-3	TRBJ2-3	.	many	TGTGCCATCAGTGACGGACAAGGAACAGATACGCAGTATTTT	CAISDGQGTDTQYF
TRBV27	TRBJ2-7	.	.	TGTGCCAGCAGTCTTAGTCCGGACCACGAGCAGTACTTC	CASSLSPDHEQYF
TRBV7-2	TRBJ2-3	.	.	TGTGCCAGCACCTTCGTGACAGATACGCAGTATTTT	CASTFVTDTQYF